The present T cell receptor (beta chain) was sequenced within a study of HIV-infected patients and healthy controls. Approximately 510 ng RNA was reverse transcribed with alpha and beta constant-region primers. Each of the alpha and beta chains got its own library through chain-specific third strand synthesis with indices. The library had 12-nucleotide molecular identifiers formed by two random hexamers joined together. Each CDR3 protein gets one entry after TCRdb re-called the 5' RACE reads with MiXCR. Of under 20,000 distinct CDR3 sequences in the sample, more than 8% were seen once. The repertoire came from unfractionated whole blood and reflected all unsorted peripheral T cells. CDR3 length: 14 amino acids. The germline V and J ends were trimmed by 5 bases and 1 base, with 11 bases remaining between them. A remark on this clonotype: Its antigen is not known.

Notes on the study in general: Healthy control repertoires had roughly threefold more distinct CDR3s than untreated HIV+ repertoires, and higher Shannon diversity. In healthy controls, MAIT alpha CDR3s were common; in HIV+ repertoires, severely depleted. During therapy, HIV-associated CDR3s fell significantly in frequency, while CMV-associated CDR3s did not change significantly.

Sequencing was done on a sample of blood. This chain uses TRBV12-3 or TRBV12-4 with TRBJ1-1; D might be TRBD1 (5 bases). This TCR came from an adult in good health. CDR3 DNA: TGTGCCAGCAGTCCGGACACTTCGAACACTGAAGCTTTCTTT. Residues: CASSPDTSNTEAFF.